The sequence of this T cell receptor (beta chain) was determined in a study of shared clonotypes between healthy human individuals. J lost 4 bases, V lost 6 bases, and 5 bases had no gene match. The CDR3 totals 14 residues. Germline V lookup: CDR1 LNHDA, CDR2 SQIVND (reference sequence). This clone was seen only once. Genomic DNA from each subset was divided evenly over several immunoSEQ plates. TCRdb keeps only in-frame clones here, not all; method: immunoSEQ multiplex PCR. The table includes 2 million to 2.5 million clones, almost 96% detected once. The TCR was taken from a man aged 18 to 35 in good health. This chain joins TRBV19 and TRBJ2-2; TRBD1 matches at 7 bases. Specimen: naive CD4+ T cells sorted from blood. Subset given: CD45RA+ positively selected. CDR3 amino acids: CASRSTGITGELFF. CDR3 nucleotides: TGTGCCAGTAGATCGACAGGGATCACCGGGGAGCTGTTTTTT. The variable domain in full, completed from reference TRBV19 and TRBJ2-2, reads DGGITQSPKYLFRKEGQNVTLSCEQNLNHDAMYWYRQDPGQGLRLIYYSQIVNDFQKGDIAEGYSVSREKKESFPLTVTSAQKNPTAFYLCASRSTGITGELFFGEGSRLTVL.